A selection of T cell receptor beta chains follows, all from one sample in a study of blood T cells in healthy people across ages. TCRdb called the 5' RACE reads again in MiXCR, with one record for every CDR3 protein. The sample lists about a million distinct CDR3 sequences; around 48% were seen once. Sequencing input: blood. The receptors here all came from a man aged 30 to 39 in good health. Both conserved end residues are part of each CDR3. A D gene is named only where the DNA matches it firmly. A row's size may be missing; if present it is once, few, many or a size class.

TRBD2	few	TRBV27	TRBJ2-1	TGTGCCAGCAGTCTCGAAGCGGGGCATGGGGGCAATGAGCAGTTCTTC	CASSLEAGHGGNEQFF
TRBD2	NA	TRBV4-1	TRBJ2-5	TGCGCCAGCAGCCAAAAAACTAGCGGGTATTCCTACGTGCAGTACTTC	CASSQKTSGYSYVQYF
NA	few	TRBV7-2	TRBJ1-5	TGTGCCAGCAGCTTAGCGGGGCGAGGACAGCCCCAGCATTTT	CASSLAGRGQPQHF
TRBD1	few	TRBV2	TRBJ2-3	TGTGCCAGCAGTGACCAGGGGGCGAGGACAGATACGCAGTATTTT	CASSDQGARTDTQYF
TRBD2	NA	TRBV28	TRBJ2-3	TGTGCCAGCAGTGGACTAGCGGGGGGCGGTGGAGATACGCAGTATTTT	CASSGLAGGGGDTQYF
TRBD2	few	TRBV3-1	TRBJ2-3	TGTGCCAGCAGCCAGAGTAATAGCGCGGGGGGCACAGATACGCAGTATTTT	CASSQSNSAGGTDTQYF
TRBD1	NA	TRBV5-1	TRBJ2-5	TGCGCCAGCAGCTGCGGACAGGGGACGGAGACCCAGTACTTC	CASSCGQGTETQYF
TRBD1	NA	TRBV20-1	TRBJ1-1	TGCAGTGCTAAGAGCACAGGGGGCGGTACTGAAGCTTTCTTT	CSAKSTGGGTEAFF
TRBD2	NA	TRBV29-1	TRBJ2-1	TGCAGCGTTGAGGCGGGGGGGCCTCCGTTTTACAATGAGCAGTTCTTC	CSVEAGGPPFYNEQFF
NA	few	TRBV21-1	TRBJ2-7	TGTGCCAGCAGCAAAGCGCTCCCCTACGAGCAGTACTTC	CASSKALPYEQYF
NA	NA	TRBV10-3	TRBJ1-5	TGTGCCATCAGTGAGTCTTGGGAGCCTCAGCATTTT	CAISESWEPQHF
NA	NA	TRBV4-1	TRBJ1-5	TGCGCCAGCAGCCCCCACAGTAACAATCAGCCCCAGCATTTT	CASSPHSNNQPQHF
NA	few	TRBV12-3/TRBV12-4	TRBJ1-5	TGTGCCAGCAGTTTTAAAGGGGGAGGTAGCAATCAGCCCCAGCATTTT	CASSFKGGGSNQPQHF
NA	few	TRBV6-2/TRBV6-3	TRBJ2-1	TGTGCCAGTTTAGACCTCAATGAGCAGTTCTTC	CASLDLNEQFF
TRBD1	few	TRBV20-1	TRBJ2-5	TGCAGTGCTACCCGAGGACAGGGGTCCCAAGAGACCCAGTACTTC	CSATRGQGSQETQYF
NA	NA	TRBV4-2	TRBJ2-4	TGTGCCGGCAGCCAAGAGGCAGGGATGGGGAACATTCAGTACTTC	CAGSQEAGMGNIQYF
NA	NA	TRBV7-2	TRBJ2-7	TGTGCCAGCAGCTTAGAAGTGTCGACAGGGAGGGAGCAGTACTTC	CASSLEVSTGREQYF
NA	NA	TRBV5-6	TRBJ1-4	TGTGCCAGCAGCTTGGAGGGCAGTGAGATGAATGAAAAACTGTTTTTT	CASSLEGSEMNEKLFF
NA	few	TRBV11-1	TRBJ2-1	TGTGCCAGCAGCCGCGCTAGGGGGGGGAATATAAATGAGCAGTTCTTC	CASSRARGGNINEQFF
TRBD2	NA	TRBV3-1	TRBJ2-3	TGTGCCAGCAGCCAAGATCGACTAGCGGGGGGACGAGGTACGCAGTATTTT	CASSQDRLAGGRGTQYF
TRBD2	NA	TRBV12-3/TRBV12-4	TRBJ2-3	TGTGCCAGCAGTTTAGCGCTAAAGAGCGGGGGGCGGACAGATACGCAGTATTTT	CASSLALKSGGRTDTQYF
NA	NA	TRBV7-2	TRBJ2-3	TGTGCCAGCAGCTTAGCGCCGGGGGGCAACACAGATACGCAGTATTTT	CASSLAPGGNTDTQYF
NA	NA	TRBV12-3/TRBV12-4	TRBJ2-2	TGTGCCAGCAGTTCCCGGCTCACGGAGACCGGGGAGCTGTTTTTT	CASSSRLTETGELFF
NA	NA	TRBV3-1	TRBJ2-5	TGTGCCAGCAGCCAACCACTAGCCGTACAAGAGACCCAGTACTTC	CASSQPLAVQETQYF
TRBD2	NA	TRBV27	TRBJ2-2	TGTGCCAGCAGTCCTCCCCGTGGTAGCGGGGGGCCTAACACCGGGGAGCTGTTTTTT	CASSPPRGSGGPNTGELFF
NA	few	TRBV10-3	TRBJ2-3	TGTGCCATCAGTGAGGACGGATATACGCAGTATTTT	CAISEDGYTQYF
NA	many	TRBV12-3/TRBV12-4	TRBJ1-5	TGTGCCAGCAGTTTAGCTGGTGGTCAGCCCCAGCATTTT	CASSLAGGQPQHF
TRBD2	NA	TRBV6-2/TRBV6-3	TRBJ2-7	TGTGCCGGCAGTTATCCTAACGGGGGGGCCGGTGACGAGCAGTACTTC	CAGSYPNGGAGDEQYF
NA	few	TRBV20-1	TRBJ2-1	TGCAGTGCTAGAGCCGGGACCGGAATCAATGAGCAGTTCTTC	CSARAGTGINEQFF
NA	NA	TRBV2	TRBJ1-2	TGTGCCAGCAGCGACGCTAGGCTCACCTCCACTGGCTACACCTTC	CASSDARLTSTGYTF
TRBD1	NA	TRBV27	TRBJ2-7	TGTGCCAGCGCTTGGGACAGGGCTGCGGAGCAGTACTTC	CASAWDRAAEQYF
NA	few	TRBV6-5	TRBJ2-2	TGTGCCAGCAGCCAAGGGGGTTTGAACACCGGGGAGCTGTTTTTT	CASSQGGLNTGELFF
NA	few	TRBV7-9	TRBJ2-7	TGTGCCAGCAGCTCCTCTTGGGGCTCCTACGAGCAGTACTTC	CASSSSWGSYEQYF
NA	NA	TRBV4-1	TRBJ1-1	TGCGCCAGCAGCCAAGATCGGGGGCTGAACACTGAAGCTTTCTTT	CASSQDRGLNTEAFF
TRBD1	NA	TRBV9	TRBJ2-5	TGTGCCAGCAGCTTAGGACAGGGGGAGGGTGAGCAGTACTTC	CASSLGQGEGEQYF
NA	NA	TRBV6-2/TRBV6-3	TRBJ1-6	TGTGCCAGCAGTTACTCGATGGGACGAATGTCACCCCTCCACTTT	CASSYSMGRMSPLHF
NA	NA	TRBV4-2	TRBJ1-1	TGTGCCAGCAGCCTTACAGTCACGGTGAACACTGAAGCTTTCTTT	CASSLTVTVNTEAFF
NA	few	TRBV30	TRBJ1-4	TGTGCCTGGAGTGTTCGAGGGGCGGCCGAAAAACTGTTTTTT	CAWSVRGAAEKLFF
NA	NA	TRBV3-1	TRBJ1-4	TGTGCCAGCAGCCAACTCTACACAACTAATGAAAAACTGTTTTTT	CASSQLYTTNEKLFF
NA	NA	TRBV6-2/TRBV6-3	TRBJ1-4	TGTGCCAGCAGTTACTCGAAGTTCGCGGGCAAAAATGAAAAACTGTTTTTT	CASSYSKFAGKNEKLFF
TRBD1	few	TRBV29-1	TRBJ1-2	TGCAGCGTAGCCCAGGGGGGGCTGTCTTCTGGCTACACCTTC	CSVAQGGLSSGYTF
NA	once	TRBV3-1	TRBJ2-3	TGTGCCAGCAGCCACGGGGACCGACGAGCAGATACGCAGTATTTT	CASSHGDRRADTQYF
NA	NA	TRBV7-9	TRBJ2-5	TGTGCCAGCAGCCGTGAAGGGTTCCAAGAGACCCAGTACTTC	CASSREGFQETQYF
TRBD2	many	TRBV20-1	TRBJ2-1	TGCAGTGCTAGAGGGGGACTAGCGGGGGGGATGTACAATGAGCAGTTCTTC	CSARGGLAGGMYNEQFF
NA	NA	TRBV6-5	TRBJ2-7	TGTGCCAGCAGTTACTCGAGTAACACGGCTGTAGACGAGCAGTACTTC	CASSYSSNTAVDEQYF
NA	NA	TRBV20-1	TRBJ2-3	TGCAGTGCTGCCGGCAGGGAACCGAGAGATACGCAGTATTTT	CSAAGREPRDTQYF
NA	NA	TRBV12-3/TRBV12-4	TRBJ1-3	TGTGCCAGTTCGCCAGTTCGGGCTGGAAACACCATATATTTT	CASSPVRAGNTIYF
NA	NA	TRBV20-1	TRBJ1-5	TGCAGTGCTAGCCGGGGGCGAATCAATCAGCCCCAGCATTTT	CSASRGRINQPQHF
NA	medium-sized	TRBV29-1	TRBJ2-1	TGCAGCGTTGCGGGGACCCTCAGGGTCAATGAGCAGTTCTTC	CSVAGTLRVNEQFF
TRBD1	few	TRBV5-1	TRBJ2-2	TGCGCCAGCAGCTTATACAGGGGCGACGGGGAGCTGTTTTTT	CASSLYRGDGELFF
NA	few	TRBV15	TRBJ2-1	TGTGCCACCAGCGGGGCTAGCTCCTACAATGAGCAGTTCTTC	CATSGASSYNEQFF
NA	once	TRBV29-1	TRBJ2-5	TGCAGCTCCAGAGGTACAGGGAGGAAAGAGACCCAGTACTTC	CSSRGTGRKETQYF
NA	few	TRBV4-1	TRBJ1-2	TGCGCCAGCAGCTACCGGCTCGAGGGGTTTAACTATGGCTACACCTTC	CASSYRLEGFNYGYTF
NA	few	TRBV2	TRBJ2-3	TGTGCCAGCAGTGAGGGCTCGAACACAGATACGCAGTATTTT	CASSEGSNTDTQYF
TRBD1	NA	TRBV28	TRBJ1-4	TGTGCCAGCAGTTTAGGGGGACAGGGGAATGAAAAACTGTTTTTT	CASSLGGQGNEKLFF
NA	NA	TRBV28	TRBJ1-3	TGTGCCAGCAGTTCGACCGACGACAGCTTAAGCGGCACCATATATTTT	CASSSTDDSLSGTIYF
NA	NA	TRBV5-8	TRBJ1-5	TGTGCCAGCAGCGACCGGGTCGGGAGCAATCAGCCCCAGCATTTT	CASSDRVGSNQPQHF
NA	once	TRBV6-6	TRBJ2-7	TGTGCCAGCAGTACCAGGGTATTCCACGAGCAGTACTTC	CASSTRVFHEQYF
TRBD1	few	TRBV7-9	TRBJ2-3	TGTGCCGAGAGCGTGGGACAGAAGAGTACGCAGTATTTT	CAESVGQKSTQYF